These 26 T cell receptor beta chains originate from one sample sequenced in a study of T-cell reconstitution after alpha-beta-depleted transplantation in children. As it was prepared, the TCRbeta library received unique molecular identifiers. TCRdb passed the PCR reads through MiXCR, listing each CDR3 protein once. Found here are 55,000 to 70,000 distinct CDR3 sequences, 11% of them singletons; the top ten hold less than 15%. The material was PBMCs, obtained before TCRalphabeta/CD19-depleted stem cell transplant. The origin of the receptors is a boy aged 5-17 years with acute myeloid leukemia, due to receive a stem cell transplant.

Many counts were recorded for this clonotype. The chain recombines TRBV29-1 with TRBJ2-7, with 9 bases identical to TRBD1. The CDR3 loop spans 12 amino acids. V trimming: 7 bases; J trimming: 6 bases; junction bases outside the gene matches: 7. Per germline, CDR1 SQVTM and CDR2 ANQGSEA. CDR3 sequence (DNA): TGCAGCGCCGTAACAGGGGGCCGCGAGCAGTACTTC. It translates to CSAVTGGREQYF.

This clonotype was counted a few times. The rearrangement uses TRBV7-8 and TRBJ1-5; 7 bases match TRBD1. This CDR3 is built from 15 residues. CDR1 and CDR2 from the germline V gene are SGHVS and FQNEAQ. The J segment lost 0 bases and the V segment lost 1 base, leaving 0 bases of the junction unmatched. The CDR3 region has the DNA TGTGCCAGCAGCTTAGGGACAGGTAGCAATCAGCCCCAGCATTTT. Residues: CASSLGTGSNQPQHF.

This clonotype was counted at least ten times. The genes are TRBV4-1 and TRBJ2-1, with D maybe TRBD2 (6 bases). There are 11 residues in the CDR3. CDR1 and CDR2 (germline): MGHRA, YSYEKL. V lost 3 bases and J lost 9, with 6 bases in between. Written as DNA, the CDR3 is TGCGCCAGCAGCCAGGGAGGTGAGCAGTTCTTC. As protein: CASSQGGEQFF.

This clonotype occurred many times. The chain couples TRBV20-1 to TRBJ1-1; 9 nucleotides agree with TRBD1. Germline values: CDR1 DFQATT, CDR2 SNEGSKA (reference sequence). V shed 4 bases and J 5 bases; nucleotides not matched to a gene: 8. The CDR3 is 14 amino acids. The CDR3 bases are TGCAGTGCTAAAGAGGGACAGGGCCGGACTGAAGCTTTCTTT. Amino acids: CSAKEGQGRTEAFF.

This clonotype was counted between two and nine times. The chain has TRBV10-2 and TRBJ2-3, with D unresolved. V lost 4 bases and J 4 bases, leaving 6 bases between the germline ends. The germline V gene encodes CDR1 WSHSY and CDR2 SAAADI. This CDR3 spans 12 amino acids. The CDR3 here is CASSGPSDTQYF. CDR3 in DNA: TGCGCCAGCAGTGGTCCTTCAGATACGCAGTATTTT.

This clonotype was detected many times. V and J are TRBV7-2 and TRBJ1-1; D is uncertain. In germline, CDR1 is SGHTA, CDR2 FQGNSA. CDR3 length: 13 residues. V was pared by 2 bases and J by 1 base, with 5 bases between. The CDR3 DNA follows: TGTGCCAGCAGCTTAAACGGGAACACTGAAGCTTTCTTT. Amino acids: CASSLNGNTEAFF.

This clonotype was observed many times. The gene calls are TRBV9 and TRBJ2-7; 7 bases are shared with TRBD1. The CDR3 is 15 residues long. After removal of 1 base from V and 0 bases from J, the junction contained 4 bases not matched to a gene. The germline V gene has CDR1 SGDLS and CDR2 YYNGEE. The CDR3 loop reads CASSVIGDSSYEQYF. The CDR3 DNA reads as TGTGCCAGCAGCGTAATCGGGGACAGCTCCTACGAGCAGTACTTC. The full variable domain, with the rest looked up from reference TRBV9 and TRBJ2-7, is DSGVTQTPKHLITATGQRVTLRCSPRSGDLSVYWYQQSLDQGLQFLIQYYNGEERAKGNILERFSAQQFPDLHSELNLSSLELGDSALYFCASSVIGDSSYEQYFGPGTRLTVT.

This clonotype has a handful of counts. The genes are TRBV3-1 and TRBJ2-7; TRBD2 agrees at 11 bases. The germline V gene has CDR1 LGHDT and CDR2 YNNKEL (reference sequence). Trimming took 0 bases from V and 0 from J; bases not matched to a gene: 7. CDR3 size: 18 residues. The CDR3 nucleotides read TGTGCCAGCAGCCAAGATTCGTGTACTAGCGGGAGCTCCTACGAGCAGTACTTC. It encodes CASSQDSCTSGSSYEQYF.

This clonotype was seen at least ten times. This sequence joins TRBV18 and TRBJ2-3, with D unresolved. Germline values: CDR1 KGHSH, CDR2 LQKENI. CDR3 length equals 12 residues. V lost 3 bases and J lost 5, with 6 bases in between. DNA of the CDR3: TGTGCCAGCTCACCCCGTCAAGATACGCAGTATTTT. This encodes CASSPRQDTQYF.

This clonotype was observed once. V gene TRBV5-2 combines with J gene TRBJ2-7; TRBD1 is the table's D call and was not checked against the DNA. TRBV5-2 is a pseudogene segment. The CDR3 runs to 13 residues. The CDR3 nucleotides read TGTGCCATGAGCCCTGGGGCCACCCTCGAGCAGTACTTC. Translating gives CAMSPGATLEQYF.

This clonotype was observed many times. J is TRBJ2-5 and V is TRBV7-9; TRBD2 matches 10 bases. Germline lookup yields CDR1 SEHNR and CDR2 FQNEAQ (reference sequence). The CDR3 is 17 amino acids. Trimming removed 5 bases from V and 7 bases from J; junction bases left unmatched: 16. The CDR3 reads CASSATSGQAPAWTQYF. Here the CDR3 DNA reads TGTGCCAGCAGCGCGACTAGCGGGCAAGCCCCGGCATGGACCCAGTACTTC. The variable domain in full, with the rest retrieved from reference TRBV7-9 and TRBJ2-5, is DTGVSQNPRHKITKRGQNVTFRCDPISEHNRLYWYRQTLGQGPEFLTYFQNEAQLEKSRLLSDRFSAERPKGSFSTLEIQRTEQGDSAMYLCASSATSGQAPAWTQYFGPGTRLLVL.

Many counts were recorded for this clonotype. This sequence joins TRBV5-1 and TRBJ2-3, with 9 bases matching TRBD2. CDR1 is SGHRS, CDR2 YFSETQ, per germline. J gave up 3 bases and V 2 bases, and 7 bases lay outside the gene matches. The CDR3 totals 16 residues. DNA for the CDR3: TGCGCCAGCAGCTTAGTCCCGGGACTAGCAACAGATACGCAGTATTTT. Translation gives CASSLVPGLATDTQYF.

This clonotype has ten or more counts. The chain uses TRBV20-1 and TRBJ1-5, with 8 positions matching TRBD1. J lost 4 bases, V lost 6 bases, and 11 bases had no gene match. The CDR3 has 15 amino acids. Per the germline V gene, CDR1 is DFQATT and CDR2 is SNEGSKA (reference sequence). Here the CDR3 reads CSAYGAGGFNQPQHF. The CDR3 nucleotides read TGCAGTGCCTATGGGGCAGGGGGCTTTAATCAGCCCCAGCATTTT.

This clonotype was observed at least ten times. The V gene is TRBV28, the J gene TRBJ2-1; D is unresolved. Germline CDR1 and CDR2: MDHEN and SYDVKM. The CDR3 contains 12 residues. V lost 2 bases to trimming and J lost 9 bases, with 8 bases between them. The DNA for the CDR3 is TGTGCCAGCAGTTTAGGGGATGGTGAGCAGTTCTTC. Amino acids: CASSLGDGEQFF.

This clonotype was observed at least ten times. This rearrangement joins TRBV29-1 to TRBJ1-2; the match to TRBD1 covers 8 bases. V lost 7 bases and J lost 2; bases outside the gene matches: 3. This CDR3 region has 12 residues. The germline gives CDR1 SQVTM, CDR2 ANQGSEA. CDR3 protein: CSGGQGNYGYTF. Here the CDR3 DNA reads TGCAGCGGAGGACAGGGAAACTATGGCTACACCTTC.

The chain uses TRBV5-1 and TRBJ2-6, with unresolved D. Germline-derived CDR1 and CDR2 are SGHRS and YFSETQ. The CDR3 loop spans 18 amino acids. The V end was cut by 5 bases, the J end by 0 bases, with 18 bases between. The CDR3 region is CASRPNSGITSGANVLTF. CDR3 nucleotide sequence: TGCGCCAGCAGACCTAACAGTGGCATAACCTCTGGGGCCAACGTCCTGACTTTC.

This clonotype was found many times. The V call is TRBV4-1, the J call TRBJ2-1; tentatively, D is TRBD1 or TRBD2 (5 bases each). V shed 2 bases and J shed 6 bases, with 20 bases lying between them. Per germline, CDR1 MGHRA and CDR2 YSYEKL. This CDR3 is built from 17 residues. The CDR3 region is CASSQPGTQQRGNEQFF. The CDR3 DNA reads TGCGCCAGCAGCCAACCCGGGACCCAACAAAGGGGCAATGAGCAGTTCTTC.

CDR3 nucleotide sequence: TGTGCCACCAGCAGAGATTTCGGGACATTGGGGGAGACCCAGTACTTC. It yields the protein CATSRDFGTLGETQYF. The J gene is TRBJ2-5, the V gene TRBV15; perhaps TRBD1 as D (6 bases). CDR3 size: 16 residues. From germline, CDR1 is LNHNV and CDR2 YYDKDF (reference sequence). V was pared by 0 bases and J by 5 bases, with 16 bases between.

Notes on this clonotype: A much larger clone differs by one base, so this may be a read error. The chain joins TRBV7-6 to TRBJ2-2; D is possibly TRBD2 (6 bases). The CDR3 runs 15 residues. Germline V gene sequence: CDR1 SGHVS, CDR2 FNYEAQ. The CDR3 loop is CASNRLGGTTGERFF. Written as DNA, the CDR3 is TGTGCCAGTAATCGACTAGGCGGAACCACCGGGGAGCGGTTTTTT. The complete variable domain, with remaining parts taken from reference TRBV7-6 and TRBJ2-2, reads GAGVSQSPRYKVTKRGQDVALRCDPISGHVSLYWYRQALGQGPEFLTYFNYEAQQDKSGLPNDRFSAERPEGSISTLTIQRTEQRDSAMYRCASNRLGGTTGERFFGEGSRLTVL.

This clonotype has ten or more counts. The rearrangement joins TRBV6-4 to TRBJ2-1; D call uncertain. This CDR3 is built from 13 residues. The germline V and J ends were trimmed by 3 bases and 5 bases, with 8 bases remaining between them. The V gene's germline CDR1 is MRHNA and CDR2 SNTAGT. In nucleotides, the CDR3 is TGTGCCAGCAGTGATTTCTTAGACAATGAGCAGTTCTTC. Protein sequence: CASSDFLDNEQFF.

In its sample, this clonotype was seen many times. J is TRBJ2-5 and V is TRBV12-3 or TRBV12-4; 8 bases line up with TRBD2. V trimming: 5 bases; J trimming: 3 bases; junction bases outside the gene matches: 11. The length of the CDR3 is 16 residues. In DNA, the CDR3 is TGTGCCAGCAGTCTCGGACTAGCTTCAGTTAAAGAGACCCAGTACTTC. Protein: CASSLGLASVKETQYF.

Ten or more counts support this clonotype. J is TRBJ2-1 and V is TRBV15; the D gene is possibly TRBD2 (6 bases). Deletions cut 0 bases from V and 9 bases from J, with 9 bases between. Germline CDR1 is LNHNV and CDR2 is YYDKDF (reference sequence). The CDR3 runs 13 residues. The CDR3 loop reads CATSRDTGGEQFF. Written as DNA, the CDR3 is TGTGCCACCAGCAGAGATACCGGGGGTGAGCAGTTCTTC.

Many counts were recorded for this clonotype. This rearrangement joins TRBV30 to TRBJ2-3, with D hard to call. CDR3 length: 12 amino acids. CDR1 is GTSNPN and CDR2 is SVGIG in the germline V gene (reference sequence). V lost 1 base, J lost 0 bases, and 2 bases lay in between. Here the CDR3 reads CAWSESTDTQYF. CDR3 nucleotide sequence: TGTGCCTGGAGTGAGAGCACAGATACGCAGTATTTT. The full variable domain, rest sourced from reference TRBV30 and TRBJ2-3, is SQTIHQWPATLVQPVGSPLSLECTVEGTSNPNLYWYRQAAGRGLQLLFYSVGIGQISSEVPQNLSASRPQDRQFILSSKKLLLSDSGFYLCAWSESTDTQYFGPGTRLTVL.

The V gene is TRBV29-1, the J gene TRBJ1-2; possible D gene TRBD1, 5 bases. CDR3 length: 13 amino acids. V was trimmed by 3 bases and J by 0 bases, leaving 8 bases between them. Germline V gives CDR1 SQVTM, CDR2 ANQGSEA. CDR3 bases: TGCAGCGTTGACCAGGGACCTAACTATGGCTACACCTTC. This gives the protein CSVDQGPNYGYTF.

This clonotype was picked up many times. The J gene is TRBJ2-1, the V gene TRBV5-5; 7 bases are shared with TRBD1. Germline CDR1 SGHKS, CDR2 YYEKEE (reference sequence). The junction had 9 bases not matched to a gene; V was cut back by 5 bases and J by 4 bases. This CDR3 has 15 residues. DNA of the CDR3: TGTGCCAGCAGGAATACAGGGGAACGATACAATGAGCAGTTCTTC. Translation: CASRNTGERYNEQFF.

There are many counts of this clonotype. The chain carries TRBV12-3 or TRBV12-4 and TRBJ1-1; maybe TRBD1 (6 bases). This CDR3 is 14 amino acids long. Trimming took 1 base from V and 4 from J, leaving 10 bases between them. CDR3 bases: TGTGCCAGCAGTTTAGTCGGAGGGGGCACTGAAGCTTTCTTT. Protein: CASSLVGGGTEAFF.